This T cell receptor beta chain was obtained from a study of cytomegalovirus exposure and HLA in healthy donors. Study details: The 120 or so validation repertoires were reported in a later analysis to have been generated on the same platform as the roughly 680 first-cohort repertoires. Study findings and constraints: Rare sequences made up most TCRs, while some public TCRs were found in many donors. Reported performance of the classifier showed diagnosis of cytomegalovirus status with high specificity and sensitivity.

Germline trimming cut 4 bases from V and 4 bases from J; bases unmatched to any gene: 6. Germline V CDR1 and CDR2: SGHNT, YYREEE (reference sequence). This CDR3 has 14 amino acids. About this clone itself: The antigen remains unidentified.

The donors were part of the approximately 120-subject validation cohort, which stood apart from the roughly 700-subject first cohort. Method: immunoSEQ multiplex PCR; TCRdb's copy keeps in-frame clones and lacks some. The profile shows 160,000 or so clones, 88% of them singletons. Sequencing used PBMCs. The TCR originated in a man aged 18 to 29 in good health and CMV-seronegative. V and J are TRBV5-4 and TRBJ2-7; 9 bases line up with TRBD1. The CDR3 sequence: CASSPGTGKYEQYF. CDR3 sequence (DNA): TGTGCCAGCAGCCCCGGGACAGGGAAATACGAGCAGTACTTC.